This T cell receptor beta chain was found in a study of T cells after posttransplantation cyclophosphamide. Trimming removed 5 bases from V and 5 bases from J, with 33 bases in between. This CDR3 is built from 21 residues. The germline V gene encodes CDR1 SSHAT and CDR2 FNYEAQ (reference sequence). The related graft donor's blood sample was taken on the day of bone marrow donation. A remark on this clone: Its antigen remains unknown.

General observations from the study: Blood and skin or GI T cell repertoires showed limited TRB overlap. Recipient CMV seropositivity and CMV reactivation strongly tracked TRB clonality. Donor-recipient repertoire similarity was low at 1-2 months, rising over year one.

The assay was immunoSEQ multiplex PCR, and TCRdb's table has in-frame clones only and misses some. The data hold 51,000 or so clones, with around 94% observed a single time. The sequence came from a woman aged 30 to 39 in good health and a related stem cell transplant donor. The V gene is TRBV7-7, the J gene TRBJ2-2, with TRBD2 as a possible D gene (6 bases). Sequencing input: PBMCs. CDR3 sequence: CASSPRFSRNPDSRGTGELFF. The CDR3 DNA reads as TGTGCCAGCAGCCCCCGTTTTTCGCGTAACCCAGACAGTCGGGGGACCGGGGAGCTGTTTTTT. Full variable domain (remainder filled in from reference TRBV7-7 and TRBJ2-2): GAGVSQSPRYKVTKRGQDVTLRCDPISSHATLYWYQQALGQGPEFLTYFNYEAQPDKSGLPSDRFSAERPEGSISTLTIQRTEQRDSAMYRCASSPRFSRNPDSRGTGELFFGEGSRLTVL.